These 16 T cell receptor beta chains originate from one sample sequenced in a study of shared clonotypes between healthy human individuals. The method was immunoSEQ multiplex PCR; TCRdb's version includes in-frame clones alone and lacks a portion of them. The data hold about 670,000 clones, with roughly 70% observed a single time. Sequenced material: memory CD4+ T cells sorted from blood. Documented subset: CD45RA-negative fraction. The receptors come from a woman aged 25 to 39 in good health.

The chain joins TRBV28 to TRBJ1-4; D unclear. V was trimmed by 2 bases and J by 3 bases, leaving 7 bases between them. Germline CDR1 is MDHEN and CDR2 is SYDVKM. This CDR3 contains 14 residues. The CDR3 nucleotides are TGTGCCAGCAGTTTAGCGCAGTCTAATGAAAAACTGTTTTTT. Its protein is CASSLAQSNEKLFF.

This rearrangement joins TRBV5-6 to TRBJ1-3, with 7 bases identical to TRBD1. Germline values: CDR1 SGHDT, CDR2 YYEEEE. The V gene end was trimmed by 0 bases and the J gene end by 9 bases; junction bases not matched to a gene: 12. This CDR3 is built from 16 residues. DNA of the CDR3: TGTGCCAGCAGCTTGGTAGGACAGGCGGCCGCTTCCACCATATATTTT. Translated, it gives CASSLVGQAAASTIYF. Supplemented by reference TRBV5-6 and TRBJ1-3, the full variable domain reads DAGVTQSPTHLIKTRGQQVTLRCSPKSGHDTVSWYQQALGQGPQFIFQYYEEEERQRGNFPDRFSGHQFPNYSSELNVNALLLGDSALYLCASSLVGQAAASTIYFGEGSWLTVV.

The gene calls are TRBV28 and TRBJ2-7, with D possibly being TRBD1 (6 bases). The CDR3 is 16 residues long. Germline V gives CDR1 MDHEN, CDR2 SYDVKM. Trimming shortened V by 1 base and J by 1 base, and 14 bases separated the two germline ends. The chain's CDR3 is CASSLSHGTLSYEQYF. The CDR3 DNA sequence: TGTGCCAGCAGTTTATCACACGGGACACTATCCTACGAGCAGTACTTC. Together with reference TRBV28 and TRBJ2-7, the CDR3 gives the full variable domain: DVKVTQSSRYLVKRTGEKVFLECVQDMDHENMFWYRQDPGLGLRLIYFSYDVKMKEKGDIPEGYSVSREKKERFSLILESASTNQTSMYLCASSLSHGTLSYEQYFGPGTRLTVT.

The rearrangement joins TRBV2 to TRBJ1-3; D ambiguous. CDR1 is SNHLY and CDR2 is FYNNEI in the germline V gene. The CDR3 runs to 15 residues. Between the trimmed V and J ends, which lost 4 bases and 1 base, there was a span of 11 bases. CDR3 in amino acids: CASSVSGTSGNTIYF. The DNA of the CDR3 is TGTGCCAGCAGTGTTTCGGGAACTTCTGGAAACACCATATATTTT.

The chain links TRBV4-1 to TRBJ2-4, with 12 bases fitting TRBD2. The ends lost 3 bases at V and 2 bases at J; junction bases unmatched: 17. This CDR3 spans 21 amino acids. The germline V gene has CDR1 MGHRA and CDR2 YSYEKL. The CDR3 DNA reads as TGCGCCAGCAGCCAGGCTGCCGGACTAGCGGGACCAGTGAGAACCAAAAACATTCAGTACTTC. Protein: CASSQAAGLAGPVRTKNIQYF.

V and J are TRBV10-1 and TRBJ2-6; unclear D gene. The CDR3 runs 17 residues. Germline V gives CDR1 WNHNN, CDR2 SYGVQD (reference sequence). Trimming removed 5 bases at V and 5 bases at J, with 19 bases between. The CDR3 region has the DNA TGCGCCAGCAGTAAGACGCCCGCACAAAGTCGGGCCAACGTCCTGACTTTC. Amino acid sequence: CASSKTPAQSRANVLTF.

This chain joins TRBV18 and TRBJ1-5; D not resolved. V shed 2 bases and J shed 5 bases, with 7 bases lying between them. The CDR3 covers 13 residues. Looked up from germline, CDR1 is KGHSH and CDR2 is LQKENI. The CDR3 coding sequence is TGTGCCAGCTCACCATCCGTGGATCAGCCCCAGCATTTT. Encoded protein: CASSPSVDQPQHF. The whole variable domain, filled in from reference TRBV18 and TRBJ1-5, reads NAGVMQNPRHLVRRRGQEARLRCSPMKGHSHVYWYRQLPEEGLKFMVYLQKENIIDESGMPKERFSAEFPKEGPSILRIQQVVRGDSAAYFCASSPSVDQPQHFGDGTRLSIL.

This chain links TRBV28 with TRBJ2-5, with 9 bases fitting TRBD2. The trim removed 1 base at V and 4 bases at J, leaving 4 bases unmatched. CDR1 is MDHEN and CDR2 is SYDVKM in the germline V gene. This CDR3 region has 15 residues. CDR3 sequence: CASSLSSGAGETQYF. Written as DNA, the CDR3 is TGTGCCAGCAGTTTATCTAGCGGGGCGGGAGAGACCCAGTACTTC.

For this clone: A much bigger clone sits one base away, suggesting this may be a read error. Other nucleotide sequences in the sample specify the same CDR3. V usage is TRBV5-4 and J usage is TRBJ2-3, with TRBD1 identical over 7 bases. Germline assignment: CDR1 SGHNT and CDR2 YYREEE (reference sequence). The CDR3 is 13 residues long. V lost 0 bases to trimming and J lost 6 bases; unmatched junction nucleotides: 1. CDR3 sequence reads: CASSLEGADTQYF. DNA of the CDR3: TGTGCCAGCAGCTTGGAGGGGGCGGATACGCAGTATTTT.

This chain joins TRBV25-1 and TRBJ1-2; D gene uncertain. Germline V CDR1 and CDR2: MGHDK, SYGVNS. This CDR3 contains 11 residues. V lost 4 bases and J lost 4, with 4 bases in between. The CDR3 coding sequence is TGTGCCAGCAGTGTTTTCTATGGCTACACCTTC. It translates to CASSVFYGYTF.

V usage is TRBV11-3 and J usage is TRBJ2-1; 9 bases fit TRBD1. CDR3 length: 15 amino acids. Per germline, CDR1 SGHNT and CDR2 YENEEA. V shed 0 bases, J shed 5 bases, and the junction held 2 bases outside the gene matches. CDR3 DNA sequence: TGTGCCAGCAGCTTAGAAGGGACAGGGAACAATGAGCAGTTCTTC. Protein product: CASSLEGTGNNEQFF.

This clone appeared a few times. CDR3 protein: CASSQGDESTEAFF. The CDR3 nucleotides are TGTGCCAGCAGCCAAGGGGACGAGAGCACTGAAGCTTTCTTT. V gene TRBV4-2 combines with J gene TRBJ1-1; possible D gene TRBD1, 5 bases. Trimming pared 1 base from V and 4 bases from J, leaving 10 bases between. Germline V gives CDR1 LGHNA, CDR2 YNFKEQ. The CDR3 spans 14 residues.

This clone was counted once. This sample includes further DNA sequences coding for the same CDR3. The chain joins TRBV28 to TRBJ2-7, with 8 bases matching TRBD1. There are 15 residues in the CDR3. CDR1 is MDHEN and CDR2 is SYDVKM in the germline V gene. Trimming removed 5 bases from V and 4 bases from J; junction bases left unmatched: 10. The CDR3 reads CASSLGTGLGYEQYF. In DNA form, the CDR3 reads TGTGCCAGCAGTCTTGGGACAGGTCTTGGGTACGAGCAGTACTTC.

This chain uses TRBV6-6 with TRBJ1-1; D gene unclear. This CDR3 comprises 12 residues. V lost 7 bases to trimming and J lost 7 bases, with 13 bases between them. Germline CDR1 is MNHNY and CDR2 is SVGAGI (reference sequence). The CDR3, as DNA: TGTGCCAGCACCTCAATTACCGGTGAAGCTTTCTTT. Its translation: CASTSITGEAFF.

The chain links TRBV14 to TRBJ2-7; a weak D match, TRBD2 (5 bases). Germline V CDR1 and CDR2: SGHDN, FVKESK. Trimming removed 0 bases from V and 5 bases from J, with 11 bases in between. This CDR3 has 14 amino acids. CDR3 residues: CASSQDMNGDEQYF. DNA for the CDR3: TGTGCCAGCAGCCAAGATATGAACGGGGACGAGCAGTACTTC.

This chain connects TRBV29-1 to TRBJ2-5; 12 nucleotides align to TRBD2. The CDR3 length is 14 residues. CDR1 is SQVTM, CDR2 ANQGSEA, per germline. V lost 6 bases and J lost 5; bases outside the gene matches: 7. In nucleotides, the CDR3 is TGCAGCGTCCACGGACTAGCGGGAATGGAGACCCAGTACTTC. It codes for CSVHGLAGMETQYF.